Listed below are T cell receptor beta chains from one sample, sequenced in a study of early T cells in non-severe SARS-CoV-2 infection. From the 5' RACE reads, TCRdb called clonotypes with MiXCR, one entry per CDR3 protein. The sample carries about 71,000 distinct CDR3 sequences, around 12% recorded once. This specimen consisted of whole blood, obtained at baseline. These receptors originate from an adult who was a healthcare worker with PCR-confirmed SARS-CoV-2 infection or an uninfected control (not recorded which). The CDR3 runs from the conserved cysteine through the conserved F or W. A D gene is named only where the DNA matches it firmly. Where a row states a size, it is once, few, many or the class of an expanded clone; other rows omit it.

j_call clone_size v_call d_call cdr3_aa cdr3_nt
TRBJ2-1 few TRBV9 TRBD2 CASSVGPSGGEYNEQFF TGTGCCAGCAGCGTAGGCCCTAGCGGGGGGGAATACAATGAGCAGTTCTTC
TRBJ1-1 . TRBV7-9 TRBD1 CASSFTGGTEAFF TGTGCCAGCAGCTTTACAGGGGGCACTGAAGCTTTCTTT
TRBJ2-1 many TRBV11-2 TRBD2 CASSFLAGSYNEQFF TGTGCCAGCAGCTTTCTAGCGGGCTCCTACAATGAGCAGTTCTTC
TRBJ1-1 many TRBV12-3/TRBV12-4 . CASTIGGGEAFF TGTGCCAGCACCATTGGTGGGGGGGAAGCTTTCTTT
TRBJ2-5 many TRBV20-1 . CSARRGPQETQYF TGCAGTGCTAGAAGGGGACCCCAAGAGACCCAGTACTTC
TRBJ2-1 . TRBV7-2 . CASSPDRTYNEQFF TGTGCCAGCAGCCCGGACCGGACATACAATGAGCAGTTCTTC
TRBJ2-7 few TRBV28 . CASSPHFRRGYEQYF TGTGCCAGCAGTCCCCACTTTAGGAGAGGTTACGAGCAGTACTTC
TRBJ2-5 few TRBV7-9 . CASSPRTHNTIYF TGTGCCAGCAGCCCAAGGACGCACAATACCATATACTTC
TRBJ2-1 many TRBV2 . CASSVKGGYYNEQFF TGTGCCAGCAGTGTTAAAGGGGGTTACTACAATGAGCAGTTCTTC
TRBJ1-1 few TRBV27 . CASRTNTEAFF TGTGCCAGCCGAACCAACACTGAAGCTTTCTTT
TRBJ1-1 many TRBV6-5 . CASSYFPIGGRGTEAFF TGTGCCAGCAGTTACTTCCCCATCGGGGGGAGAGGCACTGAAGCTTTCTTT
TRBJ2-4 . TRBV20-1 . CSASPSNINIQYF TGCAGTGCTAGCCCCAGCAACATAAACATTCAGTACTTC
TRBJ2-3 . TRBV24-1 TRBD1 CATSAAGGLGDTQYF TGTGCCACCAGTGCCGCAGGGGGTCTTGGAGATACGCAGTATTTT
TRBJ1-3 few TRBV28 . CASSSVAGAGNTIYF TGTGCCAGCAGTTCCGTCGCTGGGGCTGGAAACACCATATATTTT
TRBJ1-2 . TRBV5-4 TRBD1 CASSYAGQADGYTF TGTGCCAGCAGCTATGCTGGACAGGCGGATGGCTACACCTTC
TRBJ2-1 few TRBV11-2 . CASSLVSSSYNEQFF TGTGCCAGCAGCTTAGTGTCCAGCTCCTACAATGAGCAGTTCTTC
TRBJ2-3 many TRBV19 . CASSNRVGDTQYF TGTGCCAGTAGTAACAGGGTCGGCGATACGCAGTATTTT
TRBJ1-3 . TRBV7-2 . CASSLGSRGISGNTIYF TGTGCCAGCAGCTTAGGTAGCCGGGGGATCTCTGGAAACACCATATATTTT
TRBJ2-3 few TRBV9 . CASSVVGGPTDTQYF TGTGCCAGCAGCGTAGTGGGCGGGCCCACAGATACGCAGTATTTT
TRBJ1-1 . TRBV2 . CASRPQGSNTEAFF TGTGCCAGCAGACCTCAGGGGTCTAACACTGAAGCTTTCTTT
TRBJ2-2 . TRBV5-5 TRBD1 CASSLAGGATGELFF TGTGCCAGCAGCTTGGCAGGGGGCGCGACCGGGGAGCTGTTTTTT
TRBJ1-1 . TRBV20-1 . CSARDGGTGLYAFF TGCAGTGCTAGAGATGGGGGTACGGGACTCTACGCTTTCTTT
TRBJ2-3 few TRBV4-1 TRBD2 CASSQDGQRGADTQYF TGCGCCAGCAGCCAAGATGGGCAGCGGGGCGCAGATACGCAGTATTTT
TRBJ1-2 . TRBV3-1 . CASSQRGNYGYTF TGTGCCAGCAGCCAAAGGGGGAACTATGGCTACACCTTC
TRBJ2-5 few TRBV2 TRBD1 CASSQDRGRETQYF TGTGCCAGCAGCCAAGACAGGGGGCGAGAGACCCAGTACTTC
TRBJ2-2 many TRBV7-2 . CASSFPGELFF TGTGCCAGCAGCTTTCCTGGGGAGCTGTTTTTT
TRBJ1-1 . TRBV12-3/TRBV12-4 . CASSFRQGNTEAFF TGTGCCAGCAGTTTTCGGCAAGGGAACACTGAAGCTTTCTTT
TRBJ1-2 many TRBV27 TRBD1 CASSLTGTYGYTF TGTGCCAGCAGTTTGACAGGGACTTATGGCTACACCTTC
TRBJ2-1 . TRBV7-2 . CASSLPRGGNNEQFF TGTGCCAGCAGCCTGCCCCGAGGGGGTAACAATGAGCAGTTCTTC
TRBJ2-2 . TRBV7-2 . CASSSGGTNTGELFF TGTGCCAGCAGCTCTGGGGGGACGAACACCGGGGAGCTGTTTTTT
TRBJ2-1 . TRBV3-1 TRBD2 CASSQPRLAENNEQFF TGTGCCAGCAGCCAACCCCGACTAGCGGAAAACAATGAGCAGTTCTTC
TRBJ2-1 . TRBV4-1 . CASSKRAYTGNEQFF TGCGCCAGCAGCAAGCGGGCGTATACCGGGAATGAGCAGTTCTTC
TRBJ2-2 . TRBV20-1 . CSAPPWDWHTGELFF TGCAGTGCTCCTCCTTGGGACTGGCACACCGGGGAGCTGTTTTTT
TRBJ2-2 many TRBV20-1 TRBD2 CSARPLGAGQTTGELFF TGCAGTGCTAGACCTCTCGGAGCGGGGCAGACCACCGGGGAGCTGTTTTTT
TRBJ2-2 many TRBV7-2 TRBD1 CASSPFGTGRTGELFF TGTGCCAGCAGTCCATTCGGGACAGGGAGAACCGGGGAGCTGTTTTTT
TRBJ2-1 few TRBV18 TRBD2 CASSQSGTSFYEQFF TGTGCCAGCTCACAATCCGGGACTAGCTTTTATGAGCAGTTCTTC
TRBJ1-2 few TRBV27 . CASSGRYGYTF TGTGCCAGCAGTGGACGATATGGCTACACCTTC
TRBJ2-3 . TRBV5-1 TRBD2 CASSLPSGGSDTQYF TGCGCCAGCAGCTTGCCTAGCGGGGGGTCAGATACGCAGTATTTT
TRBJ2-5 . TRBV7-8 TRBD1 CASSPRDRGLGETQYF TGTGCCAGCAGCCCCCGGGACAGGGGGTTAGGAGAGACCCAGTACTTC
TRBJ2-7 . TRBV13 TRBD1 CASSLGPRGRGIYEQYF TGTGCCAGCAGCTTGGGGCCCAGGGGGCGCGGAATCTACGAGCAGTACTTC
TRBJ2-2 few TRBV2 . CASRPGTTNTGELFF TGTGCCAGCAGGCCGGGAACCACGAACACCGGGGAGCTGTTTTTT
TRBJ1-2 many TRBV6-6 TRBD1 CASRTGGNYGYTF TGTGCCAGCAGGACAGGGGGCAACTATGGCTACACCTTC